Described below is a single T cell receptor beta chain sequence and its context. A universal primer site arose from template switching, and cDNA bore unique molecular identifiers. TCRdb reanalysed the 5' RACE reads using MiXCR and keeps one entry per CDR3 protein. Of fewer than 650,000 distinct CDR3 sequences in the sample, about 7.6% are singletons; the top ten hold about 1.6%. The sample belongs to a study of identical twins. The V gene's germline CDR1 is MNHEY and CDR2 SVGEGT. This CDR3 is 21 amino acids long. The V and J ends lost 2 bases and 6 bases, in that order; junction bases with no gene match: 21. The sample was also linked to a second study, of yellow fever vaccine responses in identical twins.

The clonotype was recovered from a woman under 30 in good health. What was sequenced was PBMCs. The chain carries TRBV6-2 or TRBV6-3 and TRBJ2-1; 11 nucleotides match TRBD1. Written as DNA, the CDR3 is TGTGCCAGCAGTTACCGACTCTATAATCTAATTCCGGGACAGGGGGTCAATGAGCAGTTCTTC. Translating gives CASSYRLYNLIPGQGVNEQFF.